This T cell receptor (beta chain) was recorded in a study of shared clonotypes between healthy human individuals. Turning to the study itself: CD4 naive cells filled three plates per donor, CD4 memory three, CD8 naive two and CD8 memory one. General study findings and limits: The naive CD4 repertoires of a handful of donors were compared, and roughly 5% of clonotypes were shared.

Here immunoSEQ multiplex PCR was the method, and the copy in TCRdb shows in-frame clones only, minus some. The sample has more than 1,200,000 clones; 98% are singletons. This CDR3 is built from 16 residues. Germline lookup yields CDR1 SGHTA and CDR2 FQGNSA. V lost 1 base to trimming and J lost 3 bases, with 16 bases between them. Caucasian adults living in Nashville, Tennessee, provided all samples. In regard to this clone: Its cognate antigen is unknown.

V gene TRBV7-2 combines with J gene TRBJ2-7; D ambiguous. The sample was naive CD4+ T cells sorted from blood. Noted subset: CD45RA+ positively selected. The sequence derives from a man aged 25 to 40 in good health. The CDR3 DNA reads TGTGCCAGCAGCTTAGGGACCCGCCCGAGGAACTACGAGCAGTACTTC. This translates into CASSLGTRPRNYEQYF.